This T cell receptor beta chain was recorded in a study of blood T cell repertoires in COVID-19. Study-wide background: The cDNA or gDNA used as material had been derived from T cells, B-cell-depleted T cells, or PBMCs.

Original processing notes: Quantification of nucleated cells was approximated via reference gene primer amplification. Clones were sequenced by immunoSEQ multiplex PCR, and TCRdb holds only the in-frame ones, with some missing. D and trimming come from the DNA, and the V and J calls and clone size come from that table. Among more than 300,000 clones listed, over 70% were seen once. The CDR3 totals 13 residues. Germline V gene data show CDR1 as ENHRY and CDR2 as SYGVKD. Trimming took 7 bases from V and 4 from J; bases not matched to a gene: 4. Sequencing was done on a sample of peripheral blood. The TCR sequence derives from a woman aged 50 to 65 with acute or convalescent COVID-19. V is TRBV10-3 and J is TRBJ1-2; 9 nucleotides agree with TRBD1. The DNA for the CDR3 is TGTGCCATCAACGGACAGGGGCCCTATGGCTACACCTTC. The encoded protein is CAINGQGPYGYTF.